These T cell receptor beta chains were read from a single sample in a study of blood T cell repertoires in COVID-19. Only in-frame clones appear in the TCRdb table, and some are missing; sequencing was by immunoSEQ multiplex PCR. The profile covers roughly 150,000 clones, with roughly nine tenths appearing a single time and over 15% taken by the ten largest. The sequencing input was peripheral blood. These receptors came from a man between 60 and 75 years old with active or convalescent COVID-19. Each CDR3 is given without its conserved first and last residue. The order of the fields is CDR3 protein, CDR3 length, V gene, J gene.

ASSEYRVASQETQY	14	TRBV25-1	TRBJ2-5
ASSRDRDLWDTQY	13	TRBV5-6	TRBJ2-3
ASSLRDSANNSPLH	14	TRBV7-6	TRBJ1-6
ASGVGTTNYEQY	12	TRBV19	TRBJ2-7
ASSAAFGRVDEQF	13	TRBV25-1	TRBJ2-1
AWSGRSRKNTEAF	13	TRBV30	TRBJ1-1
ASSSDPETSVMETQY	15	TRBV5-1	TRBJ2-5
ASSQMGQVNYGYT	13	TRBV4-2	TRBJ1-2
ASTPGRVGEQY	11	TRBV6-2/TRBV6-3	TRBJ2-7
ASRRDRGTKNIQY	13	TRBV6-5	TRBJ2-4
ASSLGVAAGGTEAF	14	TRBV11-1	TRBJ1-1
ASSEANWGNLNSNQPQH	17	TRBV2	TRBJ1-5
ASSPLDRPTDTQY	13	TRBV4-2	TRBJ2-3
ASSPAAGGYGYT	12	TRBV7-2	TRBJ1-2
ASSDKTGTGNTIY	13	TRBV25-1	TRBJ1-3
ASGLQGFTGANVLT	14	TRBV12-5	TRBJ2-6
ASSDGTSGTTSTDTQY	16	TRBV9	TRBJ2-3
ASSSSGTDTQY	11	TRBV28	TRBJ2-3
ASSDQTGVRAF	11	TRBV6-4	TRBJ1-1
ASSLTSLTSGSPQNIQY	17	TRBV27	TRBJ2-4
ASSLEQGYGYT	11	TRBV7-6	TRBJ1-2
ASRPQGFRGGNTIY	14	TRBV19	TRBJ1-3
ASSLSIQGAGYT	12	TRBV27	TRBJ1-2
ASSRTVQSTDTQY	13	TRBV7-2	TRBJ2-3
ASSLGPGGPGYGYT	14	TRBV7-2	TRBJ1-2
ASSLAPRTNSGNTIY	15	TRBV5-1	TRBJ1-3